The clone carrying this TCR beta chain was counted at least ten times. A single record per CDR3 protein comes from TCRdb applying MiXCR to the 5' RACE reads. The table has about 48,000 distinct CDR3 sequences, 9% to 12% seen once. The record originates from a study of neurological immune-mediated disorders. The germline V gene encodes CDR1 SGHTA and CDR2 FQGNSA. The trim removed 1 base at V and 2 bases at J, leaving 8 bases unmatched. The CDR3 runs 18 residues. The sequence was collected from a woman aged 40 to 50 with HTLV-1-associated myelopathy (HAM/TSP). The chain carries TRBV7-2 and TRBJ2-2, with 9 positions matching TRBD2. The sequenced sample was PBMCs. CDR3 protein: CASSLVGSGGPNTGELFF. The CDR3 DNA sequence: TGTGCCAGCAGCTTAGTCGGTAGCGGGGGCCCCAACACCGGGGAGCTGTTTTTT.